This T cell receptor beta chain was identified in a study of blood T cell repertoires in COVID-19. Libraries were prepared by immunoSEQ multiplex PCR; TCRdb keeps only in-frame clonotypes and omits some of them. The sample carries over 200,000 clones, 65% to 90% recorded once. Patients from Seattle were sampled longitudinally, starting during active infection. This sequence was found in a man between 45 and 60 years old with COVID-19, enrolled during active disease. Source material: peripheral blood.

CDR3 coding DNA: TGTGCCACCTCCCCGGACAGGGGGAATGAAAAACTGTTTTTT. It yields the protein CATSPDRGNEKLFF. V gene TRBV27 combines with J gene TRBJ1-4, with 10 bases aligning to TRBD1. Germline assignment: CDR1 MNHEY and CDR2 SMNVEV (reference sequence). V lost 10 bases and J lost 5; bases outside the gene matches: 7. The CDR3 contains 14 residues.